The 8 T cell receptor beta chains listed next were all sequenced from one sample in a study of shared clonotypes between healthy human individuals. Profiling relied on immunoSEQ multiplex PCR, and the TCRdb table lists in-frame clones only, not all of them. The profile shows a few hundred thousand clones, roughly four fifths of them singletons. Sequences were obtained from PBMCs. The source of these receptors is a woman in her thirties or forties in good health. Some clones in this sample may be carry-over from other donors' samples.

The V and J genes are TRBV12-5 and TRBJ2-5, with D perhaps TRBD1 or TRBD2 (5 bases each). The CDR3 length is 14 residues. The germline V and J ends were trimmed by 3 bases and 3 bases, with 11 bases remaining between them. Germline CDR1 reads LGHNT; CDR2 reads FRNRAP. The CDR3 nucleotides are TGTGCTAGTGGTTTTGGGACCGAAAAAGAGACCCAGTACTTC. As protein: CASGFGTEKETQYF.

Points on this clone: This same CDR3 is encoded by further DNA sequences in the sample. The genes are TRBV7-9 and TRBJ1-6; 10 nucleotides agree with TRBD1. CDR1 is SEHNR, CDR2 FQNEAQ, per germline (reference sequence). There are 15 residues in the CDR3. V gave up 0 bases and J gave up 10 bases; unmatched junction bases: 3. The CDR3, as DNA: TGTGCCAGCAGCTTAGCCGGGACAGGGGAGTCACCCCTCCACTTT. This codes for CASSLAGTGESPLHF.

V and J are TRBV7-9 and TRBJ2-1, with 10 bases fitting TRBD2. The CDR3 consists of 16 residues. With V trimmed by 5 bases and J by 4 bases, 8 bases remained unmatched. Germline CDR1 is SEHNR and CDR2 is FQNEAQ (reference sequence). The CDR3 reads CASSTSGLAEYNEQFF. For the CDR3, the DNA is TGTGCCAGCAGCACATCCGGACTAGCGGAGTACAATGAGCAGTTCTTC.

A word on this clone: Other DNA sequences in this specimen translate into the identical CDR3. The CDR3 region is CASSPGGGEVYGYTF. The CDR3, as DNA: TGTGCCAGCAGTCCCGGCGGAGGTGAGGTTTATGGCTACACCTTC. The rearrangement joins TRBV28 to TRBJ1-2; no clear D. The CDR3 contains 15 residues. V was cut by 5 bases and J by 5 bases, with 18 bases left in between. The V gene's germline CDR1 is MDHEN and CDR2 SYDVKM.

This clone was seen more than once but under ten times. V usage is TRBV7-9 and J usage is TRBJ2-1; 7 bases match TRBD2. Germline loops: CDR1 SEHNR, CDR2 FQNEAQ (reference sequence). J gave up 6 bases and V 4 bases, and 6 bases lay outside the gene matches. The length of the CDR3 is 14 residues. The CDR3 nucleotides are TGTGCCAGCAGCTGGGGGAGGGAAGGCAATGAGCAGTTCTTC. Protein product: CASSWGREGNEQFF. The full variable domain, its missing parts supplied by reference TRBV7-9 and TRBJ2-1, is DTGVSQNPRHKITKRGQNVTFRCDPISEHNRLYWYRQTLGQGPEFLTYFQNEAQLEKSRLLSDRFSAERPKGSFSTLEIQRTEQGDSAMYLCASSWGREGNEQFFGPGTRLTVL.

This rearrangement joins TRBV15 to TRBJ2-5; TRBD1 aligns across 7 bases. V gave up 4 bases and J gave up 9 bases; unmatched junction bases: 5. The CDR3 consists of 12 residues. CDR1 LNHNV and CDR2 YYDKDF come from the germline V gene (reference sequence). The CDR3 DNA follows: TGTGCCACCAGCACGCTAACAGGGGCCCAGTACTTC. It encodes CATSTLTGAQYF.

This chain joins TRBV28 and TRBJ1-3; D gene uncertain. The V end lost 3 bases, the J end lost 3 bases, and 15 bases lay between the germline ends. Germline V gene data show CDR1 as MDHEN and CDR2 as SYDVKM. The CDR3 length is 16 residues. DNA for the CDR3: TGTGCCAGCAGTTTGGCAGCCACAAGAGGTGGAAACACCATATATTTT. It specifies CASSLAATRGGNTIYF.

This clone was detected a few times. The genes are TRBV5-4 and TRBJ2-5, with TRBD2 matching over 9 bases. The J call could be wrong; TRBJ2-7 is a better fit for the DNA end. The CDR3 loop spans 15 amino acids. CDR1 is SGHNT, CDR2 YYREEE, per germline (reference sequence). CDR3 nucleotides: TGTGCCAGCAGCTCCCCGACTAGCGGCAGGGACGAGCAGTACTTC. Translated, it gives CASSSPTSGRDEQYF.